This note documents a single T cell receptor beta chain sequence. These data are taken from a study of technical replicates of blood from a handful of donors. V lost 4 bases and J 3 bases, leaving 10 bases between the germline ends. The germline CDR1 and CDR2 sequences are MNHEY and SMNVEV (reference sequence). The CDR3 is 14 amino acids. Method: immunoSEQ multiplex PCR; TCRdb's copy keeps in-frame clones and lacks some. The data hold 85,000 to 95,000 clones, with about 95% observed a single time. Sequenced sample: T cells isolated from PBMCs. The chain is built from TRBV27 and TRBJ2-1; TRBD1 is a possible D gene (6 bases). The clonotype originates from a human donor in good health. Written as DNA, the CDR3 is TGTGCCAGCAGTTGGGGGCCCTACTACAATGAGCAGTTCTTC. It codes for CASSWGPYYNEQFF.